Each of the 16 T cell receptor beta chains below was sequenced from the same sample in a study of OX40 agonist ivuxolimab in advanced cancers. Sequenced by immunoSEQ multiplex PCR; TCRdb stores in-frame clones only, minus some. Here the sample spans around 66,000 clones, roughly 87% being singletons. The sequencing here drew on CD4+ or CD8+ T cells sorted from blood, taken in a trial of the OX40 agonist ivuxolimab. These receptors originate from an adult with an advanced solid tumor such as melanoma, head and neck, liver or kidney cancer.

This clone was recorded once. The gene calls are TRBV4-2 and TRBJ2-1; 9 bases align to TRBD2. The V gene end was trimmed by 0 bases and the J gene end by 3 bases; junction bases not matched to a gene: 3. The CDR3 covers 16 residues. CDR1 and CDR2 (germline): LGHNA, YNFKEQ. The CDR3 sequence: CASSQEGGGDYNEQFF. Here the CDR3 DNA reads TGTGCCAGCAGCCAAGAAGGCGGGGGGGACTACAATGAGCAGTTCTTC.

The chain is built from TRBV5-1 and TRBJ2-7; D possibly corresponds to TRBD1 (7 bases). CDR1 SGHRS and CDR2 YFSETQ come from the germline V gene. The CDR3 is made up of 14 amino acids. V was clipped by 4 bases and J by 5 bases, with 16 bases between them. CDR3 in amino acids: CASSVTGTSDEQYF. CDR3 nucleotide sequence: TGCGCCAGCAGCGTGACAGGGACTTCTGACGAGCAGTACTTC.

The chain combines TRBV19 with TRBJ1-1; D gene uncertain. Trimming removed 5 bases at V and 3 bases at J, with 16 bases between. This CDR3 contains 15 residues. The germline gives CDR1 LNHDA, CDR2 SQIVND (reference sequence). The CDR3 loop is CASSGNVPGHTEAFF. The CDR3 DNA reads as TGTGCCAGTAGTGGTAACGTCCCGGGCCACACTGAAGCTTTCTTT.

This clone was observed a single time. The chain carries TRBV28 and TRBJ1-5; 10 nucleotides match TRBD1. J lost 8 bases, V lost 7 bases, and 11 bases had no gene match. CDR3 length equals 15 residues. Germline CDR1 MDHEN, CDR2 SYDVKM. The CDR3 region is CASNNLGQGKKPQHF. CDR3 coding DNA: TGTGCCAGCAACAACCTGGGACAGGGGAAAAAGCCCCAGCATTTT.

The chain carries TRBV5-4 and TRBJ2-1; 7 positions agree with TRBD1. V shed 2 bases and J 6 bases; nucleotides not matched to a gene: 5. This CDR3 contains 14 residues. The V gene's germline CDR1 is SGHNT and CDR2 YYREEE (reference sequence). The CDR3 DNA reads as TGTGCCAGCAGCTTTCAGTCAGGGGGCAATGAGCAGTTCTTC. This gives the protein CASSFQSGGNEQFF.

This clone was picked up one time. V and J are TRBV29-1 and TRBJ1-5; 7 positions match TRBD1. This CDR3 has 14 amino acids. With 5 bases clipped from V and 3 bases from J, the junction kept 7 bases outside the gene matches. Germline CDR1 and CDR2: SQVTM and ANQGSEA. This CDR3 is CSVLIQGNNQPQHF. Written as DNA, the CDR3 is TGCAGCGTTCTGATACAGGGGAACAATCAGCCCCAGCATTTT.

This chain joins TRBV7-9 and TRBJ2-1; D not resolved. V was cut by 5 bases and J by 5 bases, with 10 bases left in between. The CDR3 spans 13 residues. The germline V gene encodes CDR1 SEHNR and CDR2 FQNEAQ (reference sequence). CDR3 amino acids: CASSLERDNEQFF. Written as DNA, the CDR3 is TGTGCCAGCAGCCTAGAGAGAGACAATGAGCAGTTCTTC.

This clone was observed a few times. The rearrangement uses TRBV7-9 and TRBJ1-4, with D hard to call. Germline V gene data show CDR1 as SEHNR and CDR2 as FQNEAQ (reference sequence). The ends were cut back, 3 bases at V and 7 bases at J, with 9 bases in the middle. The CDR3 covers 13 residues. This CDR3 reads CASSFGFIEKLFF. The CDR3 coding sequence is TGTGCCAGCAGCTTTGGTTTTATTGAAAAACTGTTTTTT.

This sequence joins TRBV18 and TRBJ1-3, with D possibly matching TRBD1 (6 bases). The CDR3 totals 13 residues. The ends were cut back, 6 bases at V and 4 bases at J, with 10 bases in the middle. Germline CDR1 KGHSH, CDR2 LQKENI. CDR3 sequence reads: CASSGTRGNTIYF. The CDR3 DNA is TGTGCCAGCTCCGGGACAAGAGGAAACACCATATATTTT.

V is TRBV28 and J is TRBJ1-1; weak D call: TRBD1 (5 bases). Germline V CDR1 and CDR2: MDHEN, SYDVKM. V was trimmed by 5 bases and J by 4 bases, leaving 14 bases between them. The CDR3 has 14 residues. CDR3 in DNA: TGTGCCAGCAGTACAGTGGGGGGAATCACTGAAGCTTTCTTT. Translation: CASSTVGGITEAFF.

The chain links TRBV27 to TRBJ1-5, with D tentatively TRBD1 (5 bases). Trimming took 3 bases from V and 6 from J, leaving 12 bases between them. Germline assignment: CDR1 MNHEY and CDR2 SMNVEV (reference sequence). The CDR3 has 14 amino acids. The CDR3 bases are TGTGCCAGCAGTTTTGGGGGAAATGGTCAGCCCCAGCATTTT. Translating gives CASSFGGNGQPQHF.

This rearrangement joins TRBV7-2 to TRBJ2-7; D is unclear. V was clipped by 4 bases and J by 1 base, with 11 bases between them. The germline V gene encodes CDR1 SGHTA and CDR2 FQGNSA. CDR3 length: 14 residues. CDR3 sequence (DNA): TGTGCCAGCAGCTCAGGAAGAGGATCCTACGAGCAGTACTTC. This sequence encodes CASSSGRGSYEQYF.

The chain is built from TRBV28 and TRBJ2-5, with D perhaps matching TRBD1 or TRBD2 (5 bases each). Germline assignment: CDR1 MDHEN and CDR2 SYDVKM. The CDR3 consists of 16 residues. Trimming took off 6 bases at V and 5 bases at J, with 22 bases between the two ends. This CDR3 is CASSRRGRGVRETQYF. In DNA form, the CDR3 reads TGTGCCAGCAGCCGTCGGGGCCGAGGGGTTAGGGAGACCCAGTACTTC.

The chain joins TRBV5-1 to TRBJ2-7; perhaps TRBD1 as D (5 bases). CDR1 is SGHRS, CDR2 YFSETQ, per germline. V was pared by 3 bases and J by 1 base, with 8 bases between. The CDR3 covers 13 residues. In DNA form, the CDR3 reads TGCGCCAGCAGCTCGACAGATTCCTACGAGCAGTACTTC. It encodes CASSSTDSYEQYF.

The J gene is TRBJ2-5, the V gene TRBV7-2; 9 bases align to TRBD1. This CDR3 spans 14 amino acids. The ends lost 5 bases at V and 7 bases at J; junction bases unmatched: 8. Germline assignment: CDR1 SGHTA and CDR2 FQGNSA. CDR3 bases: TGTGCCAGCAGCATAAGACAGGGGGGCGGGACCCAGTACTTC. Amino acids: CASSIRQGGGTQYF.

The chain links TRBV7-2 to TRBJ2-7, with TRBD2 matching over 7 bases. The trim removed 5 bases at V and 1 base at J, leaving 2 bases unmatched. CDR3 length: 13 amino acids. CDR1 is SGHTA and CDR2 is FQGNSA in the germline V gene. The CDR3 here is CASSPGGSYEQYF. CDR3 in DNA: TGTGCCAGCAGCCCCGGGGGGTCCTACGAGCAGTACTTC.